The source of this T cell receptor beta chain is a study of T-cell reconstitution after alpha-beta-depleted transplantation in children. This clonotype has a handful of counts. The germline V gene has CDR1 MNHEY and CDR2 SVGEGT. This CDR3 has 13 amino acids. J gave up 5 bases and V 5 bases, and 5 bases lay outside the gene matches. Researchers prepared the TCRbeta library using unique molecular identifiers, the study reports. TCRdb re-derived calls from the PCR reads in MiXCR, one entry per CDR3 protein. The profile shows about 980,000 distinct CDR3 sequences, around 30% of them singletons. Sequenced material: PBMCs, mostly from graft donor cells, taken 360 days after TCRalphabeta/CD19-depleted stem cell transplant. The V and J genes are TRBV6-2 or TRBV6-3 and TRBJ2-5, with 7 bases aligning to TRBD2. The TCR sequence derives from a boy under three years old who had a stem cell transplant for SCID, so the T cells may come from the graft donor. The CDR3 sequence is CASSGLDRETQYF. CDR3 nucleotide sequence: TGTGCCAGCAGTGGACTAGACCGGGAGACCCAGTACTTC.